The present T cell receptor beta chain was sequenced within a study of CD8 T cells in ankylosing spondylitis. General study results and limits: Blood of patients with ankylosing spondylitis appeared to be characterized by a TCR beta motif of several highly homologous variants. Clones linked to disease were reported to show significant enrichment in matched ankylosing spondylitis synovial fluid.

Libraries of TCR beta came from quantitative 5'-RACE with molecular barcodes. In TCRdb, the 5' RACE reads were re-called with MiXCR into one record per CDR3 protein. Among some 140,000 distinct CDR3 sequences listed, approximately 7.3% were seen once. This clonotype was counted at least ten times. What it recognizes is unknown. The CDR3 has 13 amino acids. Germline-derived CDR1 and CDR2 are MNHNS and SASEGT. Trimming left V 1 base short and J 8 bases short, with 11 bases between. The sample taken for sequencing was blood, either unsorted or a sorted T cell fraction (not recorded which). This rearrangement joins TRBV6-1 to TRBJ1-1, with D unresolved. The source of this sequence is a female donor with ankylosing spondylitis or in good health (not recorded which). Written as DNA, the CDR3 is TGTGCCAGCAGTGAAGTTCGGGCCCCCGAAGCTTTCTTT. Its protein is CASSEVRAPEAFF.